These 21 T cell receptor beta chains came from one sample sequenced in a study of T cell repertoires in cytomegalovirus infection. A single record per CDR3 protein comes from TCRdb applying MiXCR to the reads. Of around 210,000 distinct CDR3 sequences listed, 6% to 8% are singletons. Sequencing input: PBMCs. These receptors were obtained from a human donor in good health (CMV status not recorded). Some clones in this sample may be carry-over from other donors' samples.

This clonotype has at least ten counts. The CDR3 DNA follows: TGTGCCAGCAGCCACGACAGGGGGCAACGCCCCTATGGCTACACCTTC. Encoded protein: CASSHDRGQRPYGYTF. The chain is built from TRBV6-2 or TRBV6-3 and TRBJ1-2; 10 bases match TRBD1. This CDR3 has 16 amino acids. CDR1 is MNHEY and CDR2 is SVGEGT in the germline V gene. Unmatched junction bases numbered 11, after V lost 6 bases and J lost 4 bases.

This clonotype was seen many times. The V call is TRBV7-2, the J call TRBJ2-7; D is unresolved. V was trimmed by 3 bases and J by 3 bases, leaving 9 bases between them. Germline V gene data show CDR1 as SGHTA and CDR2 as FQGNSA. The CDR3 loop spans 13 amino acids. The chain's CDR3 is CASSLGIYYEQYF. The CDR3 DNA follows: TGTGCCAGCAGCTTGGGGATCTACTACGAGCAGTACTTC.

In this sample, this clonotype turned up many times. As DNA, the CDR3 is TGTGCCAGCAGCTTAGGAAGACAGGCTGAAGCTTTCTTT. It translates to CASSLGRQAEAFF. The chain uses TRBV7-2 and TRBJ1-1; D possibly corresponds to TRBD1 (6 bases). This CDR3 has 13 amino acids. Germline V CDR1 and CDR2: SGHTA, FQGNSA. Trimming took 1 base from V and 6 from J, leaving 9 bases between them.

In its sample, this clonotype was seen many times. CDR3 residues: CASSLVTVNYGYTF. Written as DNA, the CDR3 is TGTGCCAGCAGTTTAGTCACGGTGAACTATGGCTACACCTTC. The chain is built from TRBV28 and TRBJ1-2; D is unclear. The germline V gene encodes CDR1 MDHEN and CDR2 SYDVKM. The length of the CDR3 is 14 residues. V lost 2 bases and J 2 bases, leaving 9 bases between the germline ends.

Ten or more counts support this clonotype. V usage is TRBV7-8 and J usage is TRBJ2-2; 9 positions agree with TRBD1. This CDR3 spans 16 amino acids. V lost 4 bases to trimming and J lost 5 bases; unmatched junction nucleotides: 8. Germline CDR1 reads SGHVS; CDR2 reads FQNEAQ. CDR3 protein: CASSSGTGFNTGELFF. Written as DNA, the CDR3 is TGTGCCAGCAGCTCCGGGACAGGGTTTAATACCGGGGAGCTGTTTTTT.

The genes are TRBV20-1 and TRBJ1-2, with D hard to call. The CDR3 runs to 17 residues. V shed 0 bases and J shed 1 base, with 18 bases lying between them. CDR1 and CDR2 from the germline V gene are DFQATT and SNEGSKA (reference sequence). The chain's CDR3 is CSARDPLGEISNYGYTF. CDR3 in DNA: TGCAGTGCTAGAGATCCCCTCGGGGAGATTAGTAACTATGGCTACACCTTC.

This clonotype was counted only a few times. V is TRBV29-1 and J is TRBJ1-2; D is unclear. CDR3 size: 13 residues. Trimming removed 5 bases at V and 4 bases at J, with 14 bases between. The V gene's germline CDR1 is SQVTM and CDR2 ANQGSEA. The CDR3 loop is CSVRPAGLYGYTF. In DNA, the CDR3 is TGCAGCGTTCGCCCCGCAGGCCTCTATGGCTACACCTTC.

This clonotype was seen only a few times. V gene TRBV12-3 or TRBV12-4 combines with J gene TRBJ1-2; D is uncertain. The V end lost 0 bases, the J end lost 7 bases, and 15 bases lay between the germline ends. The CDR3 totals 15 residues. CDR3 DNA: TGTGCCAGCAGTTTAGCGTCATGGTCAAGCGGTGGCTACACCTTC. This codes for CASSLASWSSGGYTF.

There are a few counts of this clonotype. This chain uses TRBV20-1 with TRBJ1-3, with 7 bases aligning to TRBD1. Germline V gene data show CDR1 as DFQATT and CDR2 as SNEGSKA (reference sequence). Losses at the gene ends were 5 bases for V and 4 bases for J; bases not matched to a gene: 5. This CDR3 has 13 residues. The CDR3 DNA reads TGCAGTGCTGCCGACAGGGCCGGAAACACCATATATTTT. It codes for CSAADRAGNTIYF.

This clonotype came up many times. This chain connects TRBV12-3 or TRBV12-4 to TRBJ1-1, with 11 bases aligning to TRBD1. The CDR3 extends over 15 amino acids. With 5 bases clipped from V and 4 bases from J, the junction kept 6 bases outside the gene matches. CDR3 nucleotide sequence: TGTGCCAGCAGTCTTACCGGGACAGGGGGCACTGAAGCTTTCTTT. It is translated as CASSLTGTGGTEAFF.

This chain connects TRBV5-6 to TRBJ2-7; D possibly uses TRBD1 or TRBD2 (5 bases each). The CDR3 consists of 14 residues. The V gene lost 3 bases and the J gene lost 4 bases, with 14 bases spanning the gap. The germline V gene has CDR1 SGHDT and CDR2 YYEEEE. The CDR3 DNA reads TGTGCCAGCAGCTCCGGGACGATCTATTACGAGCAGTACTTC. This encodes CASSSGTIYYEQYF.

Comments on this clonotype: One base away lies a much larger clone, so this may be a sequencing read error. This CDR3 is missing its conserved last phenylalanine or tryptophan, likely due to a read error. The chain combines TRBV20-1 with TRBJ1-1; tentatively, D is TRBD1 (5 bases). This CDR3 is built from 13 residues. Germline CDR1 reads DFQATT; CDR2 reads SNEGSKA (reference sequence). V was trimmed by 3 bases and J by 5 bases, leaving 13 bases between them. The CDR3: CSASRGGGTEAFL. The CDR3 DNA reads TGCAGTGCTAGCCGGGGGGGAGGGACTGAAGCTTTCCTT.

This clonotype was seen many times. In DNA, the CDR3 is TGTGCCAGCAGCTTTGAGGGGACGTACAATGAGCAGTTCTTC. It encodes CASSFEGTYNEQFF. The gene calls are TRBV7-2 and TRBJ2-1; D is perhaps TRBD1 or TRBD2 (5 bases each). The CDR3 totals 14 residues. Per germline, CDR1 SGHTA and CDR2 FQGNSA. V shed 3 bases and J shed 4 bases, with 10 bases lying between them.

In its sample, this clonotype was seen many times. The chain is built from TRBV12-3 or TRBV12-4 and TRBJ2-3; 8 nucleotides agree with TRBD2. The V segment lost 5 bases and the J segment 1 base; nucleotides outside the gene matches: 2. The CDR3 has 14 amino acids. Here the CDR3 reads CASSKLAGTDTQYF. The CDR3 region has the DNA TGTGCCAGCAGTAAACTAGCGGGCACAGATACGCAGTATTTT.

There are many counts of this clonotype. The chain links TRBV7-9 to TRBJ2-7; TRBD2 is a possible D gene (5 bases). Deletions cut 7 bases from V and 7 bases from J, with 11 bases between. The CDR3 covers 11 residues. The V gene's germline CDR1 is SEHNR and CDR2 FQNEAQ (reference sequence). CDR3 DNA: TGTGCCAGCATCACGGGGAGAGAGCAGTACTTC. As protein: CASITGREQYF.

The V and J genes are TRBV3-1 and TRBJ1-2, with TRBD1 identical over 8 bases. Per the germline V gene, CDR1 is LGHDT and CDR2 is YNNKEL (reference sequence). The CDR3 length is 15 residues. V shed 5 bases, J shed 8 bases, and the junction held 13 bases outside the gene matches. DNA for the CDR3: TGTGCCAGCAGCTATCGGGACAGGAATATGCAGGGCTACACCTTC. This gives the protein CASSYRDRNMQGYTF.

The sample holds many counts of this clonotype. The chain employs TRBV7-2 and TRBJ2-2, with D unclear. Per germline, CDR1 SGHTA and CDR2 FQGNSA. The CDR3 consists of 13 residues. Trimming took off 1 base at V and 5 bases at J, with 5 bases between the two ends. CDR3 loop: CASSLDPTGELFF. The CDR3 nucleotides are TGTGCCAGCAGCTTAGACCCAACCGGGGAGCTGTTTTTT.

The sample holds many counts of this clonotype. The chain has TRBV29-1 and TRBJ1-5; 11 nucleotides align to TRBD1. CDR3 length equals 14 residues. V shed 6 bases and J 8 bases; nucleotides not matched to a gene: 9. Germline V gene lookup returns CDR1 SQVTM and CDR2 ANQGSEA. The DNA for the CDR3 is TGCAGCGTGCGGACAGGGGGCGGTTTGGAGCCCCAGCATTTT. Residues: CSVRTGGGLEPQHF.

This clonotype has ten or more counts. The chain combines TRBV7-9 with TRBJ2-1; 7 bases align to TRBD2. There are 16 residues in the CDR3. Unmatched junction bases numbered 9, after V lost 3 bases and J lost 4 bases. Looked up from germline, CDR1 is SEHNR and CDR2 is FQNEAQ (reference sequence). CDR3 sequence: CASSFQRGAFYNEQFF. The CDR3 DNA reads TGTGCCAGCAGCTTCCAGCGGGGAGCCTTTTACAATGAGCAGTTCTTC. The full variable domain, its missing parts supplied by reference TRBV7-9 and TRBJ2-1, is DTGVSQNPRHKITKRGQNVTFRCDPISEHNRLYWYRQTLGQGPEFLTYFQNEAQLEKSRLLSDRFSAERPKGSFSTLEIQRTEQGDSAMYLCASSFQRGAFYNEQFFGPGTRLTVL.

This clonotype was seen many times. The rearrangement links TRBV4-1 to TRBJ1-4; D is undetermined. The V gene's germline CDR1 is MGHRA and CDR2 YSYEKL. The CDR3 contains 19 residues. The V and J ends lost 4 bases and 4 bases respectively, with 25 bases between them. The CDR3 DNA follows: TGCGCCAGCAGCCTAACCAAAGGGAACGGCTGGAAACATAATGAAAAACTGTTTTTT. Translated: CASSLTKGNGWKHNEKLFF.

The table lists this clonotype with many counts. The rearrangement links TRBV7-2 to TRBJ1-1; no reliable D call. V was pared by 4 bases and J by 4 bases, with 19 bases between. Germline assignment: CDR1 SGHTA and CDR2 FQGNSA. CDR3 size: 16 residues. CDR3 residues: CASSSPPSGLGTEAFF. The CDR3 bases are TGTGCCAGCAGCTCCCCCCCGAGCGGGTTGGGCACTGAAGCTTTCTTT.